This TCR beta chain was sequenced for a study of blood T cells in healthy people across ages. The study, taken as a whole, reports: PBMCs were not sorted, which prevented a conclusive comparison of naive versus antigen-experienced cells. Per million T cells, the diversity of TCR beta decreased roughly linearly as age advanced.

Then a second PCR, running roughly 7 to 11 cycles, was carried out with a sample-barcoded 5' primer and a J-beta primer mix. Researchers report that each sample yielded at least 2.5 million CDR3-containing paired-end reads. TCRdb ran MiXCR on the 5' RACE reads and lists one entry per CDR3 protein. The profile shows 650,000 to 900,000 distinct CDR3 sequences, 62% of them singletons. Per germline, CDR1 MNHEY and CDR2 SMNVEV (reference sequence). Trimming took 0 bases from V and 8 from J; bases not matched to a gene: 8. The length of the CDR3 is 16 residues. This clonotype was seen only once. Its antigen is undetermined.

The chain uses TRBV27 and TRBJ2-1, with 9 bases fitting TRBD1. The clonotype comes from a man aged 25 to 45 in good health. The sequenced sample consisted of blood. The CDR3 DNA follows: TGTGCCAGCAGTTTATCTTGGGACAGGGCAAAGGATGAGCAGTTCTTC. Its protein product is CASSLSWDRAKDEQFF.